One T cell receptor beta chain is described in this entry. Its antigen is not known. J gave up 2 bases and V 5 bases, and 4 bases lay outside the gene matches. The CDR3 has 14 amino acids. Germline loops: CDR1 KGHSH, CDR2 LQKENI. The data were produced by immunoSEQ multiplex PCR, yet TCRdb's version contains in-frame clones alone and is incomplete. The table has 30,000 to 35,000 clones, approximately 78% seen once. In the ViraFEST assay, antigen-specific CD4+ clonotypes were identified by expansion after peptide-pool stimulation. Subsequent to 10 days of culture, CD4+ T cells were isolated. Participants were vaccinated with two doses of either the BNT162b2 or mRNA-1273 vaccine. The source of the sample is a study of vaccination effects on CD4 cells after COVID-19.

The sequence derives from a human donor who received a COVID-19 vaccine. Some clones in this sample may be carry-over from other donors' samples. The gene calls are TRBV18 and TRBJ2-5; the match to TRBD1 covers 8 bases. The sample in question was CD4+ T cells from PBMCs cultured with HCoV-NL63 spike peptides, obtained after COVID-19 vaccination. CDR3 in amino acids: CASSVNRGQETQYF. Here the CDR3 DNA reads TGTGCCAGCTCAGTAAACAGGGGGCAAGAGACCCAGTACTTC.